The rows below give T cell receptor beta chains drawn from one sample of a study of blood T cell repertoires in COVID-19. Only in-frame clones appear in the TCRdb table, and some are missing; sequencing was by immunoSEQ multiplex PCR. The data contain fewer than 25,000 clones, 87% of them seen just once; the ten biggest clones take up 25%. The specimen sequenced was peripheral blood. These receptor sequences come from a human donor with active COVID-19. The donor label of this sample is uncertain. Both conserved end residues are part of each CDR3. The order of the fields is V gene, J gene, clone size, D gene, CDR3 DNA, CDR3 protein. D genes are given only for firm matches. Not every row has a clone size; where given, it reads once, few, many or a size class.

TRBV7-9	TRBJ2-2	NA	NA	TGTGCCAGCAGCTTAGCCGGGAACACCGGGGAGCTGTTTTTT	CASSLAGNTGELFF
TRBV27	TRBJ1-1	NA	NA	TGTGCCAGCCGACTTGACAGATTCACTGAAGCTTTCTTT	CASRLDRFTEAFF
TRBV11-2	TRBJ1-3	NA	NA	TGTGCCAGCAGCTTAGAGAGCCGGCAGGCCTCTGGAAACACCATATATTTT	CASSLESRQASGNTIYF
TRBV5-1	TRBJ2-5	NA	TRBD2	TGCGCCAGCGCTAGCGGGAGCACGGAGACCCAGTACTTC	CASASGSTETQYF
TRBV12-3/TRBV12-4	TRBJ2-2	once	NA	TGTGCCAGCAGTTTGTCTGTCGCCGGGGAGCTGTTTTTT	CASSLSVAGELFF
TRBV7-6	TRBJ2-5	NA	NA	TGTGCCAGCAGCTTAGCTCTCCAAGAGACCCAGTACTTC	CASSLALQETQYF
TRBV4-1	TRBJ2-1	NA	TRBD1	TGCGCCAGCAGCCGTAAAAGACAGGGAATCCTTTACAATGAGCAGTTCTTC	CASSRKRQGILYNEQFF
TRBV27	TRBJ2-7	NA	TRBD1	TGTGCCAGCAGTCTCCTGCAACCGGGACAGGGGAAGCCGGGCGAGCAGTACTTC	CASSLLQPGQGKPGEQYF
TRBV5-4	TRBJ1-3	NA	NA	TGTGCCAGCAGCTTGGATTACTCTGGAAACACCATATATTTT	CASSLDYSGNTIYF
TRBV5-1	TRBJ2-3	NA	NA	TGCGCCAGCAGCTTGGGCCAGGGGGGCGCAGATACGCAGTATTTT	CASSLGQGGADTQYF
TRBV19	TRBJ1-3	NA	NA	TGTGCCACATGGGAAAAAGCAGGGGCTGGAAACACCATATATTTT	CATWEKAGAGNTIYF
TRBV5-1	TRBJ2-5	NA	TRBD2	TGCGCCAGCAGCTTGGAGCGGGGGGCCGGAGAGACCCAGTACTTC	CASSLERGAGETQYF
TRBV7-7	TRBJ2-5	NA	TRBD2	TGTGCTAGCAGCGGAGGGGAGGGAGAGACCCAGTACTTC	CASSGGEGETQYF
TRBV28	TRBJ1-3	NA	NA	TGTGCCAGCAGTTCACCACAGCTCTCTGGAAACACCATATATTTT	CASSSPQLSGNTIYF